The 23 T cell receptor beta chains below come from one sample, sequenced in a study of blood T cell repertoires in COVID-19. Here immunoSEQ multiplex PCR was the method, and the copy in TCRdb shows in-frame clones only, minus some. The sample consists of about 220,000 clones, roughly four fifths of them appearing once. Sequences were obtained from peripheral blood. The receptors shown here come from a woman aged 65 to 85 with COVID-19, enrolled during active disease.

The chain's CDR3 is CASTTVNTGELFF. CDR3 DNA sequence: TGCGCCAGTACGACAGTGAACACCGGGGAGCTGTTTTTT. V gene TRBV5-1 combines with J gene TRBJ2-2, with D perhaps matching TRBD1 (5 bases). V gave up 8 bases and J gave up 1 base, with 9 bases separating them. The germline gives CDR1 SGHRS, CDR2 YFSETQ. The CDR3 totals 13 residues.

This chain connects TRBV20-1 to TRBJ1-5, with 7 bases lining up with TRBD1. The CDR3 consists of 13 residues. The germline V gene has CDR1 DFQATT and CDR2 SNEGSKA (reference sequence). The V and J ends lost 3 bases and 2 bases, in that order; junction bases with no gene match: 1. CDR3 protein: CSASGTGNQPQHF. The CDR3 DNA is TGCAGTGCTAGTGGGACAGGCAATCAGCCCCAGCATTTT.

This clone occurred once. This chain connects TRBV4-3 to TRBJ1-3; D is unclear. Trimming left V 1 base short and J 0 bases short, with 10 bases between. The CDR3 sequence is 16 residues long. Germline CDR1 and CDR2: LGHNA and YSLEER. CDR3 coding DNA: TGCGCCAGCAGCCAAGTTTTTCTAACCTCTGGAAACACCATATATTTT. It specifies CASSQVFLTSGNTIYF.

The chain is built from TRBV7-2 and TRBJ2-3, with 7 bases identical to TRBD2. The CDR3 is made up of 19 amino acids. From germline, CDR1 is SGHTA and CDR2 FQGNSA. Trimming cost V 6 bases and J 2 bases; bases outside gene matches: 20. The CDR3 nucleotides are TGTGCCAGCAGTTTCTACCTCGGGACTACCCGTCTTGCCACAGATACGCAGTATTTT. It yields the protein CASSFYLGTTRLATDTQYF.

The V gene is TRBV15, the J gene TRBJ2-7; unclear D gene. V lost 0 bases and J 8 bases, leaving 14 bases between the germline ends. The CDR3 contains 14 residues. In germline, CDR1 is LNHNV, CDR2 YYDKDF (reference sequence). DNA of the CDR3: TGTGCCACCAGCAGAGATTTGGTTTCGGTCCAGCAGTACTTC. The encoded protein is CATSRDLVSVQQYF.

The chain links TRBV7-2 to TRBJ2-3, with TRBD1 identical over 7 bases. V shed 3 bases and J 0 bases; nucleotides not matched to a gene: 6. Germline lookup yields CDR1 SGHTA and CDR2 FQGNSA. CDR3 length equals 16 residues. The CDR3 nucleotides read TGTGCCAGCAGCTTGGATACAGGGGCTAGCACAGATACGCAGTATTTT. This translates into CASSLDTGASTDTQYF.

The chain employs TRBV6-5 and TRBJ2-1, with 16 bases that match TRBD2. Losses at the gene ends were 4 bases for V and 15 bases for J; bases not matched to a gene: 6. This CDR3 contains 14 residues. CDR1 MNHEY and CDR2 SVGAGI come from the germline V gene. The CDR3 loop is CASSSGTSGRAAFF. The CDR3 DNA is TGTGCCAGCAGTTCCGGGACTAGCGGGAGGGCTGCGTTCTTC.

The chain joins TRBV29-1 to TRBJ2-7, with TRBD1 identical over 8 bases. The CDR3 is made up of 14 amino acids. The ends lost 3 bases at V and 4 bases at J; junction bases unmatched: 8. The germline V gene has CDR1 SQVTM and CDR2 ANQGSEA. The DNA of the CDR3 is TGCAGCGTTGAGCTCGGGACAGGTGTTTACGAGCAGTACTTC. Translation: CSVELGTGVYEQYF.

CDR3 coding DNA: TGTGCCAGCAGTCATCAGGTCCTCGTCTATGGCTACACCTTC. It codes for CASSHQVLVYGYTF. The rearrangement joins TRBV6-2 or TRBV6-3 to TRBJ1-2; D unresolved. CDR1 and CDR2 (germline): MNHEY, SVGEGT. The CDR3 has 14 amino acids. Trimming pared 5 bases from V and 4 bases from J, leaving 14 bases between.

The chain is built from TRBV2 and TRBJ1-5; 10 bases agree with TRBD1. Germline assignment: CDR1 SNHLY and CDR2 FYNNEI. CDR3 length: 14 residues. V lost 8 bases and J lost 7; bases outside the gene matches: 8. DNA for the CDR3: TGTGCCAGCGGGGACAGGGGTGAGGGACAGCCCCAGCATTTT. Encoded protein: CASGDRGEGQPQHF.

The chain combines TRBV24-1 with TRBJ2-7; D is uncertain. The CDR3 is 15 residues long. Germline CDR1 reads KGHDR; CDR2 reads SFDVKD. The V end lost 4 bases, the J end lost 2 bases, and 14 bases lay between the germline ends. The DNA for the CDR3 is TGTGCCACCAGTGACTCAGTAATATCTCCCTACGAGCAGTACTTC. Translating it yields CATSDSVISPYEQYF.

The CDR3 loop is CASSLTGPQHF. DNA for the CDR3: TGTGCCAGTAGTCTAACGGGTCCCCAGCATTTT. This chain uses TRBV19 with TRBJ1-5; D ambiguous. In germline, CDR1 is LNHDA, CDR2 SQIVND (reference sequence). The V and J ends lost 5 bases and 10 bases respectively, with 9 bases between them. The CDR3 runs 11 residues.

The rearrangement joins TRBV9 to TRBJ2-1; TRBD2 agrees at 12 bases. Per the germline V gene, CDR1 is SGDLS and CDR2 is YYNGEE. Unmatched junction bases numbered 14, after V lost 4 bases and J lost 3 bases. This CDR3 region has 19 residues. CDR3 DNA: TGTGCCAGCAGCCCCGGACTCGGGCTAGCGGGAGGGAGCTACAATGAGCAGTTCTTC. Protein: CASSPGLGLAGGSYNEQFF.

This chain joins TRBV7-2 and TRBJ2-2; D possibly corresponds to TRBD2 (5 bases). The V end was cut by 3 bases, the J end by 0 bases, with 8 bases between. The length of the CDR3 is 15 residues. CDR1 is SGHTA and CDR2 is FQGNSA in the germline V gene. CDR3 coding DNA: TGTGCCAGCAGCTTGAGGGAAACGAACACCGGGGAGCTGTTTTTT. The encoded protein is CASSLRETNTGELFF. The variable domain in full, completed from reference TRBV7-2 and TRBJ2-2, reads GAGVSQSPSNKVTEKGKDVELRCDPISGHTALYWYRQSLGQGLEFLIYFQGNSAPDKSGLPSDRFSAERTGGSVSTLTIQRTQQEDSAVYLCASSLRETNTGELFFGEGSRLTVL.

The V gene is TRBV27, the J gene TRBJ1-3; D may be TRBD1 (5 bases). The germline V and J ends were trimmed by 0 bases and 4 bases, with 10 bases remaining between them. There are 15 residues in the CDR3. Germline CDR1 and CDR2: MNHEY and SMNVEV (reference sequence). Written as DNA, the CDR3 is TGTGCCAGCAGTTTATCTTATACAGGCGGAAACACCATATATTTT. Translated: CASSLSYTGGNTIYF.

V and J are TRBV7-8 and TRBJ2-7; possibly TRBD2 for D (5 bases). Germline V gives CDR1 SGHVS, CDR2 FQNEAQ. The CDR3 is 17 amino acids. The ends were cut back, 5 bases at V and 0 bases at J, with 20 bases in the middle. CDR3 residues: CASSQVGLPRSSYEQYF. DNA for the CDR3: TGTGCCAGCAGCCAAGTTGGACTTCCCAGGAGCTCCTACGAGCAGTACTTC.

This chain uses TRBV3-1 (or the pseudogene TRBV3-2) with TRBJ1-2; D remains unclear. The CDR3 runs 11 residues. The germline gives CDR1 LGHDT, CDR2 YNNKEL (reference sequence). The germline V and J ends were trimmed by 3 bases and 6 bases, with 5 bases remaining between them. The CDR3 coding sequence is TGTGCCAGCAGCCACAGTGATGGCTACACCTTC. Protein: CASSHSDGYTF.

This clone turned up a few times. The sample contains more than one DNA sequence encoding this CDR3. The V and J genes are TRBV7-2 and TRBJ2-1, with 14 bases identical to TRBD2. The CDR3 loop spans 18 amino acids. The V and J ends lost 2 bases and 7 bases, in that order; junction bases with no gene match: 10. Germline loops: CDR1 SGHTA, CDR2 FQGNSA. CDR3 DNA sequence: TGTGCCAGCAGCTTACTCCCCGGGACTAGCGGGAGAGGAAATGAGCAGTTCTTC. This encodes CASSLLPGTSGRGNEQFF. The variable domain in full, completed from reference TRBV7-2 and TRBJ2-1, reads GAGVSQSPSNKVTEKGKDVELRCDPISGHTALYWYRQSLGQGLEFLIYFQGNSAPDKSGLPSDRFSAERTGGSVSTLTIQRTQQEDSAVYLCASSLLPGTSGRGNEQFFGPGTRLTVL.

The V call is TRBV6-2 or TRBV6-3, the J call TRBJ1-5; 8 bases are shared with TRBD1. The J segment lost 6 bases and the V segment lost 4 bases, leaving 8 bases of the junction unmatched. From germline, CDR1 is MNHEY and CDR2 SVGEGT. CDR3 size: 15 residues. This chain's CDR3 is CASSSVGQGPQPQHF. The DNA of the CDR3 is TGTGCCAGCAGTTCCGTAGGACAGGGCCCTCAGCCCCAGCATTTT.

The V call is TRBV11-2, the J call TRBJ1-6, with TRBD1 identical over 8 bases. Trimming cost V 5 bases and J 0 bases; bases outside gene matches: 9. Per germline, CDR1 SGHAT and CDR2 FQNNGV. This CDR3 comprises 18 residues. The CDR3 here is CASSPSRQGASYNSPLHF. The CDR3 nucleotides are TGTGCCAGCAGCCCCTCACGGCAGGGGGCCTCCTATAATTCACCCCTCCACTTT.

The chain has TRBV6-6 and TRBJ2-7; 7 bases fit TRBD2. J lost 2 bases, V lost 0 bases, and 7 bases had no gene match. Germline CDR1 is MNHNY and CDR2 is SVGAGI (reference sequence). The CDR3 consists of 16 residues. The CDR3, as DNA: TGTGCCAGCAGTTACTCAGGTGGCGGGAGCCCCTACGAGCAGTACTTC. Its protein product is CASSYSGGGSPYEQYF.

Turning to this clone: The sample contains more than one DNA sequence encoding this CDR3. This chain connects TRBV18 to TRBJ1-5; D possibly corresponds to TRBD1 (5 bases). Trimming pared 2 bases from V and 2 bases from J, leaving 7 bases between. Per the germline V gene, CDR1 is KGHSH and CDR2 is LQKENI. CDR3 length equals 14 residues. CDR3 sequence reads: CASSPDSGNQPQHF. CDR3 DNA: TGTGCCAGCTCACCAGACAGCGGCAATCAGCCCCAGCATTTT.

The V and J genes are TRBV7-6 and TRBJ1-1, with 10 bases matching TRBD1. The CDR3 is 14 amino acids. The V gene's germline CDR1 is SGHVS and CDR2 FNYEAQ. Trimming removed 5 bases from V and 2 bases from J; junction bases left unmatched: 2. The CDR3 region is CASSRQGANTEAFF. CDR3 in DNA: TGTGCCAGCAGCCGACAGGGGGCAAACACTGAAGCTTTCTTT.